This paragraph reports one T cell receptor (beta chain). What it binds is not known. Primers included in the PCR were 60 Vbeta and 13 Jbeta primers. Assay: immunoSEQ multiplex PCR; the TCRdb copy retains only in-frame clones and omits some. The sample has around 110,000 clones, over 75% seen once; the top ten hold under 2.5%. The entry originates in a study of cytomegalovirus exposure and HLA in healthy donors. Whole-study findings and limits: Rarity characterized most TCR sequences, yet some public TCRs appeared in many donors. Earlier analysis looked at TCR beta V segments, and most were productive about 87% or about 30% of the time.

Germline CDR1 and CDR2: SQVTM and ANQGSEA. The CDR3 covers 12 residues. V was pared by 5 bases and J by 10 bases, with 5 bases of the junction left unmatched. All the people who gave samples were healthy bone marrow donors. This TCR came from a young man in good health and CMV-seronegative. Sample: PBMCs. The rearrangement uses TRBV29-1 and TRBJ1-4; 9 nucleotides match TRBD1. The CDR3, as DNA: TGCAGCGTTAACACAGGGGGCAGAAAACTGTTTTTT. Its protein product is CSVNTGGRKLFF.